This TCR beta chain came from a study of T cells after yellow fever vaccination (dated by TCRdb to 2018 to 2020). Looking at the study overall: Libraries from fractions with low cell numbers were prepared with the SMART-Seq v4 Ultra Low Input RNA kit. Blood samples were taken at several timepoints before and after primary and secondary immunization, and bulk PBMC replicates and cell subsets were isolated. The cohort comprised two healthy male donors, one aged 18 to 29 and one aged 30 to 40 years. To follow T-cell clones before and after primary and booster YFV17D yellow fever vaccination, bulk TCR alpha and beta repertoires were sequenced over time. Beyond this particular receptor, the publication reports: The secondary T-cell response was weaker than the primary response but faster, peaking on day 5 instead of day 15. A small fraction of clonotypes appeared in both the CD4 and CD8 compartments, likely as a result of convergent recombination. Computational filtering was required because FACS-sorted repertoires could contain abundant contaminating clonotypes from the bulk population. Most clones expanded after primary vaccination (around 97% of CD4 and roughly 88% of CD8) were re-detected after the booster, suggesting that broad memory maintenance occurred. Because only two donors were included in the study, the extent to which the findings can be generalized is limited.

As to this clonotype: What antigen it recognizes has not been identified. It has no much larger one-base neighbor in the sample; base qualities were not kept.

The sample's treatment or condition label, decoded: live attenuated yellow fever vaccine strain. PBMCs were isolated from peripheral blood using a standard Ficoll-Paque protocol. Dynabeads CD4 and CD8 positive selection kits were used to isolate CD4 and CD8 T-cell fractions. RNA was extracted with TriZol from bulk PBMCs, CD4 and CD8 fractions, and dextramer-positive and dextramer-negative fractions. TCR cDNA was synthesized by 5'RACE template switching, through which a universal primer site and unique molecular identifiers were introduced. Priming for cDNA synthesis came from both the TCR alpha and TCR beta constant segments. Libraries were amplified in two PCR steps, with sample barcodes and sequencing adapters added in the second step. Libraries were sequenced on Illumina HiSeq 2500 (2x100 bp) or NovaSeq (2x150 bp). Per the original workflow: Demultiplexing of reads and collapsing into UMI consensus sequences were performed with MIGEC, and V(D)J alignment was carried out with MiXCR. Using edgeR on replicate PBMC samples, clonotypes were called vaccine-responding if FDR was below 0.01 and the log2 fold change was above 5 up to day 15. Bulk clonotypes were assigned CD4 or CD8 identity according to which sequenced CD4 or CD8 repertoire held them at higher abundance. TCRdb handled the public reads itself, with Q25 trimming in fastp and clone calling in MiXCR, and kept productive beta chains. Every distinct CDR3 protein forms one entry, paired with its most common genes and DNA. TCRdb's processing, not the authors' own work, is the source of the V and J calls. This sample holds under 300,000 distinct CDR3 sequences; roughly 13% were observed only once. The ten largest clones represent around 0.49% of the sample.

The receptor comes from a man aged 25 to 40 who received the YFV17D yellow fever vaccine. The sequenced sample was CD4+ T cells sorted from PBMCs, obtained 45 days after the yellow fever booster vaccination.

The DNA sequence reads TGCGCCAGCAGTGTCGGAGACGCTATTTTTGGGGCCAACGTCCTGACTTTC. This sequence encodes CASSVGDAIFGANVLTF. The chain joins TRBV10-2 to TRBJ2-6, with the D segment identity uncertain. The CDR3 measures 17 amino acids from cysteine to phenylalanine. The DNA shown is the 51-base CDR3, in frame from base 1. Taken from the germline V gene, the CDR1 and CDR2 loops are WSHSY and SAAADI. Deletion took 4 bases off V and 3 bases off J, with a span of 16 bases between the germline ends.